This T cell receptor beta chain was recorded in a study of identical twins. CDR3 length: 12 residues. From germline, CDR1 is DFQATT and CDR2 SNEGSKA (reference sequence). Trimming took 0 bases from V and 8 from J, leaving 10 bases between them. TCRdb passed the 5' RACE reads through MiXCR, listing each CDR3 protein once. The sample contains 500,000 to 550,000 distinct CDR3 sequences, about 20% of which appear only once. This sample also belongs to another study, concerning T cells expressing NK-cell markers.

Sequencing was done on a sample of CD4+ T cells sorted from blood. V is TRBV20-1 and J is TRBJ1-2; no reliable D call. The clonotype originates from a woman aged 18-29 years in good health. The CDR3 loop is CSARDQGGGYTF. The CDR3 nucleotides read TGCAGTGCTAGAGATCAAGGTGGGGGCTACACCTTC.